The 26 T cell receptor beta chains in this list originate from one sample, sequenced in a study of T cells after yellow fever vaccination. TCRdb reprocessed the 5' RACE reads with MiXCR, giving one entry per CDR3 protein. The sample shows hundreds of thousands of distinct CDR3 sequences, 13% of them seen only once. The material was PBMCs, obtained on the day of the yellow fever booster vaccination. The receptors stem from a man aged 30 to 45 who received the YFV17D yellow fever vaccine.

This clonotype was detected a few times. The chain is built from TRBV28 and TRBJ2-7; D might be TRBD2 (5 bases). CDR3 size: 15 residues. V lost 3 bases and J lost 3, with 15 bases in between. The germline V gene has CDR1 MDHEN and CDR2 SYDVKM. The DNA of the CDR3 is TGTGCCAGCAGTTTCTACGCGGCGGGTCTCTACGAGCAGTACTTC. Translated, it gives CASSFYAAGLYEQYF.

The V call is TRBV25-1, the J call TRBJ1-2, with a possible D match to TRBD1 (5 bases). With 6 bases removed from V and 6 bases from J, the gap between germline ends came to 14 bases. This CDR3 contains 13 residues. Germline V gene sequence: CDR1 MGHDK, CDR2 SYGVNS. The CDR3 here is CASRGDSENGYTF. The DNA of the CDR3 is TGTGCCAGCAGGGGAGACAGCGAAAATGGCTACACCTTC.

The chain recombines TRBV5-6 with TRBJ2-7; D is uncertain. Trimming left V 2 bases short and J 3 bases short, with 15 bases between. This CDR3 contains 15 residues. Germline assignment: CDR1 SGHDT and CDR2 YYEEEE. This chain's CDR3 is CASSFIAAGLYEQYF. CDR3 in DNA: TGTGCCAGCAGCTTCATTGCAGCAGGTCTCTACGAGCAGTACTTC. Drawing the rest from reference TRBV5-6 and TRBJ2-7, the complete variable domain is DAGVTQSPTHLIKTRGQQVTLRCSPKSGHDTVSWYQQALGQGPQFIFQYYEEEERQRGNFPDRFSGHQFPNYSSELNVNALLLGDSALYLCASSFIAAGLYEQYFGPGTRLTVT.

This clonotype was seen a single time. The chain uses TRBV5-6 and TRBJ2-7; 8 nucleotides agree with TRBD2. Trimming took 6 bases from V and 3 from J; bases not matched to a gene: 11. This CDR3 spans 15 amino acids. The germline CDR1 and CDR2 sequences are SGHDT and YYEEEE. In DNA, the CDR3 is TGTGCCAGCACCATTGAGCGGGGGAGAGGCTACGAGCAGTACTTC. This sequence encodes CASTIERGRGYEQYF.

The CDR3 region has the DNA TGTGCCAGCAGTAAAGGAACGGGGGAGCTGTTTTTT. This sequence encodes CASSKGTGELFF. This chain links TRBV12-3 or TRBV12-4 with TRBJ2-2; D gene uncertain. The V gene lost 5 bases and the J gene lost 8 bases, with 9 bases spanning the gap. The length of the CDR3 is 12 residues.

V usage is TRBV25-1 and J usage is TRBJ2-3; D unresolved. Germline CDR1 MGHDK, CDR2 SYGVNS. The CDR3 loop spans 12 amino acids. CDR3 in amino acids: CSVQTSTDTQYF. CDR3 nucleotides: TGTTCGGTTCAGACTAGCACAGATACGCAGTATTTT.

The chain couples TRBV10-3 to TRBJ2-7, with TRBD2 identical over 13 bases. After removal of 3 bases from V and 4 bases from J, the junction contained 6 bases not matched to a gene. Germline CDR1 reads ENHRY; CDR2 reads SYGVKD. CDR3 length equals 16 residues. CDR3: CAISDTSGRAQYEQYF. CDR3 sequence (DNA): TGTGCCATCAGTGACACTAGCGGGAGGGCACAATACGAGCAGTACTTC.

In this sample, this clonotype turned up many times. This chain's CDR3 is CASSSLSGRAGDTQYF. CDR3 bases: TGTGCCAGCAGCTCCTTAAGCGGGAGGGCAGGAGATACGCAGTATTTT. This chain uses TRBV7-2 with TRBJ2-3; 10 bases align to TRBD2. Germline V gene lookup returns CDR1 SGHTA and CDR2 FQGNSA. This CDR3 contains 16 residues. Germline trimming cut 4 bases from V and 5 bases from J; bases unmatched to any gene: 9. The complete variable domain, with remaining parts taken from reference TRBV7-2 and TRBJ2-3, reads GAGVSQSPSNKVTEKGKDVELRCDPISGHTALYWYRQSLGQGLEFLIYFQGNSAPDKSGLPSDRFSAERTGGSVSTLTIQRTQQEDSAVYLCASSSLSGRAGDTQYFGPGTRLTVL.

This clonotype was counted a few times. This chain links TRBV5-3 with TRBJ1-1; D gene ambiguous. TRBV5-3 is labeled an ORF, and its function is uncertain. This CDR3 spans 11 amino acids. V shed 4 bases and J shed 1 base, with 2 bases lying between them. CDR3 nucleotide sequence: TGTGCCAGAAGCAAGAACACTGAAGCTTTCTTT. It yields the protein CARSKNTEAFF.

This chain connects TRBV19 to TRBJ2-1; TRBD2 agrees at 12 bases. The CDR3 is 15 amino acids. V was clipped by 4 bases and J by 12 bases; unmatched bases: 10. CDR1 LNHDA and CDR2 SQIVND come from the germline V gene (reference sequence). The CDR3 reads CASSTGTSGFPWQFF. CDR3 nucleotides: TGTGCCAGTAGTACCGGGACTAGCGGGTTCCCTTGGCAGTTCTTC.

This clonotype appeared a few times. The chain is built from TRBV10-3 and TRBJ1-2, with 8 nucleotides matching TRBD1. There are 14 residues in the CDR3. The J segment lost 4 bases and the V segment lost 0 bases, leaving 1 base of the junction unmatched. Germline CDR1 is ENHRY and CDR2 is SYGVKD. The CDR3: CAISESGQGYGYTF. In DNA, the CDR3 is TGTGCCATCAGTGAGTCCGGACAGGGCTATGGCTACACCTTC.

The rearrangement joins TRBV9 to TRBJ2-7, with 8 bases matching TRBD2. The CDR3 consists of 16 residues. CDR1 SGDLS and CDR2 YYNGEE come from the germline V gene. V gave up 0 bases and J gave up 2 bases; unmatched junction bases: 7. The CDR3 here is CASSVGSSGPTYEQYF. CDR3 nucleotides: TGTGCCAGCAGCGTAGGTTCTAGCGGGCCAACCTACGAGCAGTACTTC.

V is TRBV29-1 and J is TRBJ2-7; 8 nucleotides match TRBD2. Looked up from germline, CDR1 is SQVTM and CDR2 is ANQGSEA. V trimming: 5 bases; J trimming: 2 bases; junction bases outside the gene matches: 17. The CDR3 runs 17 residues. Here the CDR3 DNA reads TGCAGCGTTTTCGAAGAACTGGAGAGCGGGAGACCCTACGAGCAGTACTTC. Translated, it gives CSVFEELESGRPYEQYF.

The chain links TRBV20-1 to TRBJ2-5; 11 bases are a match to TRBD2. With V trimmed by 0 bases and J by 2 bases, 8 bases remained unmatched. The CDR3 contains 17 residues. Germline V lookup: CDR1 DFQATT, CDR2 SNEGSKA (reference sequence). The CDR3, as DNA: TGCAGTGCTAGAGACCTGGCACTAGCGGGAGTTCAAGAGACCCAGTACTTC. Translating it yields CSARDLALAGVQETQYF.

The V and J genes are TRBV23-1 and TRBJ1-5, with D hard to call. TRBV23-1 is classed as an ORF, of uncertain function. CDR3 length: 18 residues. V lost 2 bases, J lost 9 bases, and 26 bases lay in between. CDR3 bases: TGCGCCAGCAGTCAAGTCCCTTGGGCCATCAGAGATTGGTGGCCCCAGCATTTT. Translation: CASSQVPWAIRDWWPQHF.

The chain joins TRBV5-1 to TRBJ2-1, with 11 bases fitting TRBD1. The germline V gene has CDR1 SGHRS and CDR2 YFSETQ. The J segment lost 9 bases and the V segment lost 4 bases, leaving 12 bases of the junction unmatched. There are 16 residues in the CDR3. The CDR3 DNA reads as TGCGCCAGCAGCCGGTCGGCTGTGGGGACAGGGGGTGAGCAGTTCTTC. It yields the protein CASSRSAVGTGGEQFF.

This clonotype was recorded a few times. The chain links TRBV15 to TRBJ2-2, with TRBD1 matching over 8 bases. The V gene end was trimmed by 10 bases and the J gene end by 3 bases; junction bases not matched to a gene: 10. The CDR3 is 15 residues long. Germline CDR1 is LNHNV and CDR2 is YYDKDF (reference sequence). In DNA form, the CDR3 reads TGTGCCATATCGGACAGGGTCACGGACACCGGGGAGCTGTTTTTT. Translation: CAISDRVTDTGELFF.

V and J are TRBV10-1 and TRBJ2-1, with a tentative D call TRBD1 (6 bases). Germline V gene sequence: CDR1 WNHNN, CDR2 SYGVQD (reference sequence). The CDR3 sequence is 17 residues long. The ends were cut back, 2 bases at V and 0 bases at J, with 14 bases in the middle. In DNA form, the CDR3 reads TGCGCCAGCAGTGAGGCCCCCAGGGGTAGCTCCTACAATGAGCAGTTCTTC. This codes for CASSEAPRGSSYNEQFF.

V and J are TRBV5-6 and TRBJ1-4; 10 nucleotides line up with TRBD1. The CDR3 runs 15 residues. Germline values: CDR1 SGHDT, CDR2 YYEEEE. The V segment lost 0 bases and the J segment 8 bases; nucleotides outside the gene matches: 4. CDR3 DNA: TGTGCCAGCAGCTTGGTCGGACAGGGGGGCGAAAAACTGTTTTTT. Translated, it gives CASSLVGQGGEKLFF.

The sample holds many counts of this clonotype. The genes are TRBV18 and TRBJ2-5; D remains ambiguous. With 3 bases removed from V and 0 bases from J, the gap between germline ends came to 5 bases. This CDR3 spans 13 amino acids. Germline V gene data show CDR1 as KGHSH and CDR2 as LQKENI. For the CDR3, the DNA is TGTGCCAGCTCACCTTCGTACCAAGAGACCCAGTACTTC. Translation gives CASSPSYQETQYF. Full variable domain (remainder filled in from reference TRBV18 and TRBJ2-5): NAGVMQNPRHLVRRRGQEARLRCSPMKGHSHVYWYRQLPEEGLKFMVYLQKENIIDESGMPKERFSAEFPKEGPSILRIQQVVRGDSAAYFCASSPSYQETQYFGPGTRLLVL.

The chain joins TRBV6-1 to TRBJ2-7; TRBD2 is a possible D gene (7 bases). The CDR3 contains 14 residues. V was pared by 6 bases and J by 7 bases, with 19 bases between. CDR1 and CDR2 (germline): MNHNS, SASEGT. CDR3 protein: CASRFRLGGGEQYF. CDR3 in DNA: TGTGCCAGCAGGTTCCGATTGGGAGGGGGAGAGCAGTACTTC.

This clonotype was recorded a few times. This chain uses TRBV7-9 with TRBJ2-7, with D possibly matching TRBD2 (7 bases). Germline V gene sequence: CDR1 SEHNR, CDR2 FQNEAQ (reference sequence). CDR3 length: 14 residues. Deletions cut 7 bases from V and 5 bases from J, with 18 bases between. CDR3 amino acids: CASKGRGAPNEQYF. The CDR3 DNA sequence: TGTGCCAGCAAGGGTCGGGGGGCCCCTAACGAGCAGTACTTC.

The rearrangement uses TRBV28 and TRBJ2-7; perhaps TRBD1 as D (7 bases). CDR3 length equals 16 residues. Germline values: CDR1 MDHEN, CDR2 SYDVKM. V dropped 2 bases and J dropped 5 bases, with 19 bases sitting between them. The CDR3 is CASSLKWRGLTHEQYF. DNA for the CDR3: TGTGCCAGCAGTTTAAAGTGGAGGGGGCTGACACACGAGCAGTACTTC.

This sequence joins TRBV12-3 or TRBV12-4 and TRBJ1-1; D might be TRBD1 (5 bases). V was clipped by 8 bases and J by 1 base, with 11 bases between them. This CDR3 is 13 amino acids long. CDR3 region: CASRDRTNTEAFF. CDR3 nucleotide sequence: TGTGCCAGCCGAGACAGAACGAACACTGAAGCTTTCTTT.

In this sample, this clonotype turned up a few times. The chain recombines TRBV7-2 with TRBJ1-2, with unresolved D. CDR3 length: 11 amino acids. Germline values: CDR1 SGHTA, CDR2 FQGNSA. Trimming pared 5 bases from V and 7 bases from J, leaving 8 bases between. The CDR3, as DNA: TGTGCCAGCAGCCCCGAGGTTGGCTACACCTTC. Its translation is CASSPEVGYTF.

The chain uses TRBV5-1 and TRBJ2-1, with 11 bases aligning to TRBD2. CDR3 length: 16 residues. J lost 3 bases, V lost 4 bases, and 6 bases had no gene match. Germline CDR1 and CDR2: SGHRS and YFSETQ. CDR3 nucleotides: TGCGCCAGCAGCGGAACTAGCGGGAGTTTCTACAATGAGCAGTTCTTC. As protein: CASSGTSGSFYNEQFF.